This TCR beta chain stems from a study of CD39 and CD103 CD8 tumor-infiltrating T cells. Study in general: Repertoire comparisons were shown for four patients, including a melanoma patient.

On this clone itself: Its antigen is undetermined.

Trimming pared 0 bases from V and 4 bases from J, leaving 7 bases between. Germline V gene data show CDR1 as SGDLS and CDR2 as YYNGEE. This CDR3 has 14 residues. General study points: DP CD8 TILs appeared more oligoclonal than DN and SP CD8 TILs and blood memory CD8 T cells.

Negative selection enriched T cells; tumor-infiltrating lymphocyte samples also used EpCAM beads. CD39 and CD103 defined DN, SP and DP subsets of CD3+CD4-CD8+CD45RA- TILs. TCRdb's table, derived via immunoSEQ multiplex PCR, lists solely in-frame clones and lacks some. The sample records about 3,000 clones, 83% being singletons. V usage is TRBV9 and J usage is TRBJ2-2; unclear D gene. The sample taken for sequencing was CD39- CD103- CD8+ T cells sorted from the tumor. As for subset: CD103-CD39- double-negative CD45RA- CD8 T cells. The sequence was collected from a human donor with head and neck squamous cell carcinoma. Here the CDR3 DNA reads TGTGCCAGCAGCGTAGGGCAGTCCACCGGGGAGCTGTTTTTT. Translated: CASSVGQSTGELFF. The whole variable domain, filled in from reference TRBV9 and TRBJ2-2, reads DSGVTQTPKHLITATGQRVTLRCSPRSGDLSVYWYQQSLDQGLQFLIQYYNGEERAKGNILERFSAQQFPDLHSELNLSSLELGDSALYFCASSVGQSTGELFFGEGSRLTVL.